This record looks at one T cell receptor (beta chain) sequence and its context. Antigen specificity is unknown. The data derive from a study of blood T cells in healthy people across ages. Findings of the study overall: It was the long-lived donors that had more naive CD4+ cells and higher diversity than aged donors.

The CDR3 contains 15 residues. Trimming took 3 bases from V and 5 from J, leaving 17 bases between them. Looked up from germline, CDR1 is ENHRY and CDR2 is SYGVKD. Through a sample-barcoded 5' primer and a J-beta primer mix, a second PCR was run for roughly 6 to 12 cycles. Using its own MiXCR run on the 5' RACE reads, TCRdb lists one record per CDR3 protein. The profile shows more than 800,000 distinct CDR3 sequences, 35% to 55% of them singletons. The receptor was derived from an older woman in good health. The source material was blood. The chain combines TRBV10-3 with TRBJ2-7; perhaps TRBD1 as D (5 bases). The CDR3 region has the DNA TGTGCCATCAGTGATCCCCAGGGAAGGAGCCACGAGCAGTACTTC. It yields the protein CAISDPQGRSHEQYF.